This T cell receptor (beta chain) was documented in a study of T cells in Graves' hyperthyroidism and ophthalmopathy. This clonotype was counted ten times or more. Its target is not known. Diagnosis relied on clinical symptoms, serum thyroxine and TRAb, thyroid ultrasound and orbital computed tomography. Amplification yielded TCR beta CDR3 regions, with RNA transcripts as the source. In the first-round RT-PCR of the TCR CDR3, the HTBI primer set was used. TCRdb fed the multiplex PCR reads into MiXCR, producing one record per CDR3 protein. The data hold about 280,000 distinct CDR3 sequences, with approximately 26% observed a single time. Germline CDR1 and CDR2: SNHLY and FYNNEI. The CDR3 contains 13 residues. Trimming stripped 5 bases from V and 3 bases from J, with 10 bases between. The study, taken as a whole, reports: Stable hyperthyroidism was told apart from ophthalmopathy by a model built on 13 V-J features. Among clonotypes expanded in thyroid above 0.001, most were also found in blood.

The sequenced sample consisted of blood. The chain is built from TRBV2 and TRBJ1-1; no clear D. This clonotype originated in a man aged 35 to 55 with Graves' hyperthyroidism that later progressed to Graves' ophthalmopathy. CDR3 amino acids: CASSIREDTEAFF. The CDR3 nucleotides read TGTGCCAGCAGTATCCGGGAGGACACTGAAGCTTTCTTT.